This TCR beta chain was retrieved from a study of T cells in Graves' hyperthyroidism and ophthalmopathy. Study-level results: Most expanded thyroid clonotypes above 0.001 also appeared in blood. It was a median about 6 months before onset that the model predicted ophthalmopathy.

Graves' hyperthyroidism without ophthalmopathy progression within 18 months was termed stable. In its sample, this clonotype was seen many times. Its cognate antigen is unknown. Germline V gene lookup returns CDR1 SGHTA and CDR2 FQGNSA. CDR3 length equals 13 residues. With 5 bases removed from V and 4 bases from J, the gap between germline ends came to 11 bases. RNA transcripts were the template for amplifying TCR beta CDR3 regions. The HTBI primer set was used in a first-round RT-PCR of the TCR CDR3. TCRdb reanalysed the multiplex PCR reads using MiXCR and keeps one entry per CDR3 protein. The sample consists of roughly 380,000 distinct CDR3 sequences, 11% to 15% of them appearing once.

The receptor's source is an older woman with Graves' hyperthyroidism. Sequenced material: blood. V usage is TRBV7-2 and J usage is TRBJ1-1, with D maybe TRBD1 (5 bases). The DNA of the CDR3 is TGTGCCAGCAGCGTTGGGACGTTCACTGAAGCTTTCTTT. This codes for CASSVGTFTEAFF.